The 26 T cell receptor beta chains presented below share a single source sample, sequenced in a study of blood T cell repertoires in COVID-19. Sequencing used immunoSEQ multiplex PCR; TCRdb keeps in-frame clones, though not all of them. The data contain roughly 150,000 clones, roughly 85% of them singletons. Material: peripheral blood. The receptors shown here come from a woman in her fifties or sixties with COVID-19, enrolled during active disease.

The chain uses TRBV6-2 or TRBV6-3 and TRBJ2-3; 10 bases map to TRBD2. V was pared by 0 bases and J by 2 bases, with 8 bases of the junction left unmatched. The CDR3 has 18 amino acids. Germline loops: CDR1 MNHEY, CDR2 SVGEGT. Here the CDR3 reads CASSYSTSTSGATDTQYF. The DNA for the CDR3 is TGTGCCAGCAGTTACTCGACCTCCACTAGCGGGGCCACAGATACGCAGTATTTT.

In regard to this clone: The sample holds other DNA sequences that translate to the same CDR3. The chain recombines TRBV2 with TRBJ1-5; D might be TRBD1 (6 bases). CDR1 SNHLY and CDR2 FYNNEI come from the germline V gene. The CDR3 extends over 14 amino acids. Trimming took 2 bases from V and 6 from J, leaving 11 bases between them. The CDR3 coding sequence is TGTGCCAGCAGTGAACAGGGGACGGGTCAGCCCCAGCATTTT. Encoded protein: CASSEQGTGQPQHF.

The rearrangement uses TRBV30 and TRBJ1-6, with unresolved D. Per germline, CDR1 GTSNPN and CDR2 SVGIG (reference sequence). This CDR3 has 12 amino acids. The V end lost 3 bases, the J end lost 10 bases, and 10 bases lay between the germline ends. CDR3 sequence reads: CAWSDVGSPLHF. The CDR3 region has the DNA TGTGCCTGGAGCGACGTGGGCTCACCCCTCCACTTT.

By share, this clone counts as medium-sized. The chain employs TRBV19 and TRBJ2-2; 7 positions agree with TRBD2. CDR1 is LNHDA and CDR2 is SQIVND in the germline V gene (reference sequence). Losses at the gene ends were 6 bases for V and 5 bases for J; bases not matched to a gene: 6. The CDR3 length is 14 residues. CDR3 region: CASRAPGRTGELFF. The CDR3 DNA is TGTGCCAGTAGAGCGCCCGGGAGGACCGGGGAGCTGTTTTTT.

The rearrangement uses TRBV4-2 and TRBJ1-6; D uncertain. V was shortened by 0 bases and J by 7 bases, with 25 bases between the two germline ends. Per the germline V gene, CDR1 is LGHNA and CDR2 is YNFKEQ. There are 20 residues in the CDR3. The CDR3 loop is CASSQERMVGVLGPNSPLHF. CDR3 sequence (DNA): TGTGCCAGCAGCCAAGAACGAATGGTAGGCGTACTAGGACCGAATTCACCCCTCCACTTT.

The rearrangement links TRBV2 to TRBJ1-4; possible D gene TRBD1, 6 bases. CDR1 is SNHLY and CDR2 is FYNNEI in the germline V gene. The CDR3 runs 15 residues. Trimming stripped 3 bases from V and 0 bases from J, with 8 bases between. The DNA for the CDR3 is TGTGCCAGCAGTGATCAGGGGACAACTAATGAAAAACTGTTTTTT. Its translation is CASSDQGTTNEKLFF.

The genes are TRBV2 and TRBJ1-4, with 12 positions matching TRBD1. Germline V gene data show CDR1 as SNHLY and CDR2 as FYNNEI. This CDR3 is 14 amino acids long. J lost 14 bases, V lost 5 bases, and 9 bases had no gene match. As DNA, the CDR3 is TGTGCCAGCAGTTCGCCCGGGACAGGGGGCAGGCTGTTTTTT. Translation gives CASSSPGTGGRLFF.

The chain recombines TRBV13 with TRBJ2-2, with 8 bases aligning to TRBD2. The length of the CDR3 is 15 residues. The germline V gene encodes CDR1 PRHDT and CDR2 FYEKMQ (reference sequence). Unmatched junction bases numbered 6, after V lost 2 bases and J lost 7 bases. CDR3 residues: CASSLSGGADGELFF. The CDR3 DNA sequence: TGTGCCAGCAGCTTATCCGGGGGGGCCGACGGGGAGCTGTTTTTT.

The table lists this clone with a few counts. The chain carries TRBV14 and TRBJ1-3; D unresolved. The ends were cut back, 1 base at V and 7 bases at J, with 17 bases in the middle. The CDR3 extends over 16 amino acids. Germline-derived CDR1 and CDR2 are SGHDN and FVKESK. In DNA, the CDR3 is TGTGCCAGCAGCCAAGGTACTCGAACCTACGGGAACACCATATATTTT. It is translated as CASSQGTRTYGNTIYF. The whole variable domain, filled in from reference TRBV14 and TRBJ1-3, reads EAGVTQFPSHSVIEKGQTVTLRCDPISGHDNLYWYRRVMGKEIKFLLHFVKESKQDESGMPNNRFLAERTGGTYSTLKVQPAELEDSGVYFCASSQGTRTYGNTIYFGEGSWLTVV.

V usage is TRBV7-9 and J usage is TRBJ2-1; 8 positions match TRBD1. The CDR3 sequence is 15 residues long. Germline values: CDR1 SEHNR, CDR2 FQNEAQ (reference sequence). With 3 bases clipped from V and 6 bases from J, the junction kept 7 bases outside the gene matches. The CDR3 spells CASSFRQGRSNEQFF. DNA of the CDR3: TGTGCCAGCAGCTTCCGACAGGGGAGAAGCAATGAGCAGTTCTTC.

The rearrangement links TRBV6-5 to TRBJ1-2; tentative D call: TRBD1 (6 bases). V lost 0 bases to trimming and J lost 3 bases, with 11 bases between them. The CDR3 has 15 residues. Germline values: CDR1 MNHEY, CDR2 SVGAGI. The DNA of the CDR3 is TGTGCCAGCAGTTACTCGGGAGGGGGGGACTATGGCTACACCTTC. Amino acids: CASSYSGGGDYGYTF.

This clone was detected a few times. This chain links TRBV5-6 with TRBJ2-7, with a tentative D call TRBD2 (6 bases). Per the germline V gene, CDR1 is SGHDT and CDR2 is YYEEEE. The CDR3 is 13 residues long. Deletions cut 7 bases from V and 6 bases from J, with 17 bases between. Here the CDR3 reads CASYPRGGSEQYF. CDR3 nucleotides: TGTGCCAGCTACCCCCGTGGAGGGAGCGAGCAGTACTTC.

The chain couples TRBV27 to TRBJ2-3, with 7 bases lining up with TRBD1. This CDR3 region has 15 residues. The V gene end was trimmed by 7 bases and the J gene end by 2 bases; junction bases not matched to a gene: 9. From germline, CDR1 is MNHEY and CDR2 SMNVEV (reference sequence). CDR3 nucleotide sequence: TGTGCCAGCACCCCGACAGGGCCCCCCACAGATACGCAGTATTTT. Amino acids: CASTPTGPPTDTQYF.

The genes are TRBV5-1 and TRBJ2-7, with 15 bases fitting TRBD2. V lost 3 bases and J lost 5; bases outside the gene matches: 3. The CDR3 consists of 15 residues. CDR1 and CDR2 from the germline V gene are SGHRS and YFSETQ. The CDR3 here is CASSSGLAGGHEQYF. The CDR3 coding sequence is TGCGCCAGCAGCTCGGGACTAGCGGGGGGCCACGAGCAGTACTTC.

This clone was counted once. The V call is TRBV29-1, the J call TRBJ1-2, with a weak D call TRBD1 (6 bases). The V gene's germline CDR1 is SQVTM and CDR2 ANQGSEA. The CDR3 runs 13 residues. Trimming shortened V by 8 bases and J by 0 bases, and 13 bases separated the two germline ends. CDR3 coding DNA: TGCAGCCAGGAGGACAGTACTAACTATGGCTACACCTTC. Protein product: CSQEDSTNYGYTF.

V usage is TRBV7-2 and J usage is TRBJ1-2, with 7 bases that match TRBD1. CDR1 SGHTA and CDR2 FQGNSA come from the germline V gene. The V and J ends lost 9 bases and 6 bases, in that order; junction bases with no gene match: 4. The CDR3 spans 11 residues. DNA for the CDR3: TGTGCCAGTGGCAGGGGGGATGGCTACACCTTC. It specifies CASGRGDGYTF.

The gene calls are TRBV14 and TRBJ1-1; a possible D gene is TRBD1 (6 bases). The CDR3 has 15 residues. Germline V gene sequence: CDR1 SGHDN, CDR2 FVKESK. Between the trimmed V and J ends, which lost 6 bases and 1 base, there was a span of 15 bases. CDR3 DNA sequence: TGTGCCAGCAGGCCTTCCGGGACACCGAACACTGAAGCTTTCTTT. This codes for CASRPSGTPNTEAFF.

The rearrangement links TRBV6-5 to TRBJ1-2; D gene unclear. V was trimmed by 7 bases and J by 4 bases, leaving 16 bases between them. The germline CDR1 and CDR2 sequences are MNHEY and SVGAGI. This CDR3 spans 14 amino acids. The CDR3 DNA follows: TGTGCCAGCACCCAAATGGGCAGTCCCTATGGCTACACCTTC. Protein: CASTQMGSPYGYTF.

V usage is TRBV28 and J usage is TRBJ1-5; tentative D call: TRBD1 (5 bases). CDR3 length equals 14 residues. V lost 8 bases to trimming and J lost 4 bases, with 15 bases between them. Looked up from germline, CDR1 is MDHEN and CDR2 is SYDVKM. CDR3 nucleotides: TGTGCCAGCGCGGGGGTACCCCAAAATCAGCCCCAGCATTTT. Its protein product is CASAGVPQNQPQHF.

This clone was observed a single time. The rearrangement links TRBV30 to TRBJ2-1; 10 bases match TRBD2. The germline V gene encodes CDR1 GTSNPN and CDR2 SVGIG (reference sequence). The CDR3 contains 13 residues. Germline trimming cut 3 bases from V and 9 bases from J; bases unmatched to any gene: 5. DNA of the CDR3: TGTGCCTGGAGGGTAGCGGGGGGTGCTGAGCAGTTCTTC. Translating it yields CAWRVAGGAEQFF.

The gene calls are TRBV4-1 and TRBJ1-2; weak D call: TRBD1 (6 bases). Germline V gene sequence: CDR1 MGHRA, CDR2 YSYEKL. The CDR3 spans 14 residues. V dropped 0 bases and J dropped 2 bases, with 7 bases sitting between them. The CDR3: CASSQDTGNYGYTF. The CDR3 DNA reads as TGCGCCAGCAGCCAAGATACAGGGAACTATGGCTACACCTTC.

This chain joins TRBV14 and TRBJ2-7; 7 bases line up with TRBD2. Germline loops: CDR1 SGHDN, CDR2 FVKESK. The CDR3 covers 14 residues. The V gene end was trimmed by 1 base and the J gene end by 2 bases; junction bases not matched to a gene: 2. Here the CDR3 reads CASSQGEGPYEQYF. The CDR3 DNA follows: TGTGCCAGCAGCCAAGGGGAGGGTCCCTACGAGCAGTACTTC.

The CDR3, as DNA: TGCGCCAGCAGCCACCAGATACTAAGCGGGGGAAGCTACAATGAGCAGTTCTTC. Its protein product is CASSHQILSGGSYNEQFF. The gene calls are TRBV4-1 and TRBJ2-1; 8 nucleotides match TRBD2. The V and J ends lost 3 bases and 3 bases, in that order; junction bases with no gene match: 13. In germline, CDR1 is MGHRA, CDR2 YSYEKL. This CDR3 comprises 18 residues.

The CDR3 DNA follows: TGTGCTAGTGGTTTGGGACAGGGGAATAGCAATCAGCCCCAGCATTTT. It yields the protein CASGLGQGNSNQPQHF. The chain is built from TRBV12-5 and TRBJ1-5, with 8 bases lining up with TRBD1. This CDR3 contains 16 residues. From germline, CDR1 is LGHNT and CDR2 FRNRAP. J gave up 0 bases and V 1 base, and 2 bases lay outside the gene matches. Full variable domain (outside the CDR3, taken from reference TRBV12-5 and TRBJ1-5): DARVTQTPRHKVTEMGQEVTMRCQPILGHNTVFWYRQTMMQGLELLAYFRNRAPLDDSGMPKDRFSAEMPDATLATLKIQPSEPRDSAVYFCASGLGQGNSNQPQHFGDGTRLSIL.

V and J are TRBV19 and TRBJ1-1; unclear D gene. CDR3 length: 13 residues. The V and J ends lost 1 base and 11 bases respectively, with 14 bases between them. The germline gives CDR1 LNHDA, CDR2 SQIVND (reference sequence). The CDR3 reads CASSIGGIGLAFF. The CDR3 DNA reads TGTGCCAGTAGTATAGGAGGGATCGGACTGGCTTTCTTT.

V and J are TRBV6-5 and TRBJ2-6; D is perhaps TRBD2 (6 bases). Germline CDR1 reads MNHEY; CDR2 reads SVGAGI. Trimming removed 6 bases at V and 0 bases at J, with 9 bases between. The CDR3 spans 15 residues. The CDR3 region has the DNA TGTGCCAGCAGACCGGGAGACTCTGGGGCCAACGTCCTGACTTTC. Translating gives CASRPGDSGANVLTF.